Reported below is one TCR beta chain. What it binds is not known. The CDR3 spans 13 residues. The germline V gene has CDR1 DFQATT and CDR2 SNEGSKA (reference sequence). V shed 8 bases and J 5 bases; nucleotides not matched to a gene: 11. This entry comes from a study of blood T cells in healthy people across ages. Broader study findings: Reliance upon unsorted PBMCs precluded definitive naive versus antigen-experienced comparison. While age rose, TCR beta diversity per million T cells dropped in a roughly linear way.

Healthy Caucasian individuals from Russia aged about 6 to 95 served as donors. Peripheral blood from each donor was collected in a volume of approximately 9.5 milliliters. Combining a sample-barcoded 5' primer with a J-beta primer mix, a second PCR ran for roughly 7 to 11 cycles. TCRdb recomputed calls from the 5' RACE reads with MiXCR, one row per CDR3 protein. Of around 400,000 distinct CDR3 sequences listed, about 52% are singletons. This TCR came from a man in his sixties in good health. Sequenced material: blood. V and J are TRBV20-1 and TRBJ2-5; 7 bases align to TRBD1. CDR3 in amino acids: CSMEQGMIETQYF. DNA of the CDR3: TGCAGTATGGAACAGGGGATGATTGAGACCCAGTACTTC.